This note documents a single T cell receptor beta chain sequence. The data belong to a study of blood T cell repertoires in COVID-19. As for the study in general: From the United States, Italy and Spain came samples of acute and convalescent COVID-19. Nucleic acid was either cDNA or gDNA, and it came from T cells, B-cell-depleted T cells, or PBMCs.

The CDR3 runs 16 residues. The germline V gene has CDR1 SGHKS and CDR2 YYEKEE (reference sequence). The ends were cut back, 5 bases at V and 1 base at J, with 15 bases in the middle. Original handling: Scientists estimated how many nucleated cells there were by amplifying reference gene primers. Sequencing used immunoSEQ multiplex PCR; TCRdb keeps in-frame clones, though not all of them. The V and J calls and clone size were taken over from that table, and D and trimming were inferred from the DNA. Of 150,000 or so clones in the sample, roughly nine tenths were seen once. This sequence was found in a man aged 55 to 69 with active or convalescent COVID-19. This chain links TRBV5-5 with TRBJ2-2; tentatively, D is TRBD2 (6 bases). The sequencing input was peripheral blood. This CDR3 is CASSPPGGLNTGELFF. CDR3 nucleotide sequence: TGTGCCAGCAGTCCACCCGGGGGACTGAACACCGGGGAGCTGTTTTTT.